This T cell receptor beta chain was identified in a study of identical twins. Findings and limits, study-wide: Out-of-frame TCR alpha sharing observed in monozygotic twins exceeded model estimates. The degree of excess twin sharing was weaker in beta out-of-frame sequences.

With 1 base removed from V and 4 bases from J, the gap between germline ends came to 11 bases. This CDR3 has 15 amino acids. In germline, CDR1 is SNHLY, CDR2 FYNNEI. There are a few counts of this clonotype. Its antigen remains unknown. With template switching, a universal primer site was added, and the cDNA carried unique molecular identifiers. TCRdb reanalysed the 5' RACE reads using MiXCR and keeps one entry per CDR3 protein. The sample has roughly 230,000 distinct CDR3 sequences, about 8.3% seen once. These data are also associated with another study on yellow fever vaccine responses in identical twins. From that study: On the reported evidence, twins' vaccine T cell responses seemed partly convergent and partly personalized.

The chain combines TRBV2 with TRBJ2-1; perhaps TRBD2 as D (6 bases). This receptor was identified in a woman aged 18-29 years in good health. Input material: CD8+ T cells sorted from blood. The CDR3: CASSEDGGEYNEQFF. In DNA form, the CDR3 reads TGTGCCAGCAGTGAAGACGGCGGGGAATACAATGAGCAGTTCTTC.